A single sample gave rise to the 5 T cell receptor beta chains below, sequenced in a study of control samples from healthy donors and cancer patients. Only in-frame clones appear in the TCRdb table, and some are missing; sequencing was by immunoSEQ multiplex PCR. The sample comprises 15,000 to 20,000 clones, 70% to 90% of which are singletons, and about 9.9% rests with the top ten. The sequenced sample was PBMCs. The receptors were gathered from a woman aged 70-85 years with colorectal cancer.

CDR3 in amino acids: CASSLDFGRNEQFF. CDR3 nucleotides: TGTGCCAGCAGCTTAGATTTTGGCAGGAATGAGCAGTTCTTC. The chain combines TRBV7-8 with TRBJ2-1, with D unclear. Per the germline V gene, CDR1 is SGHVS and CDR2 is FQNEAQ. The CDR3 is 14 residues long. V gave up 1 base and J gave up 7 bases, with 11 bases separating them.

The chain's CDR3 is CASSRPGTGANSPLHF. The CDR3 bases are TGTGCCAGCAGCCGACCCGGGACAGGGGCTAATTCACCCCTCCACTTT. The gene calls are TRBV28 and TRBJ1-6; 10 positions match TRBD1. CDR1 and CDR2 from the germline V gene are MDHEN and SYDVKM. The CDR3 is 16 residues long. With V trimmed by 6 bases and J by 6 bases, 8 bases remained unmatched. The variable domain in full, with the rest retrieved from reference TRBV28 and TRBJ1-6, is DVKVTQSSRYLVKRTGEKVFLECVQDMDHENMFWYRQDPGLGLRLIYFSYDVKMKEKGDIPEGYSVSREKKERFSLILESASTNQTSMYLCASSRPGTGANSPLHFGNGTRLTVT.

The V call is TRBV3-1 (or the pseudogene TRBV3-2), the J call TRBJ2-5, with unresolved D. V lost 3 bases, J lost 4 bases, and 6 bases lay in between. The CDR3 consists of 12 residues. Per the germline V gene, CDR1 is LGHDT and CDR2 is YNNKEL (reference sequence). The CDR3 here is CASSHTGETQYF. Here the CDR3 DNA reads TGTGCCAGCAGCCATACGGGAGAGACCCAGTACTTC.

The chain employs TRBV19 and TRBJ1-2, with D possibly TRBD1 on 6 matching bases. V lost 2 bases and J lost 7, with 20 bases in between. This CDR3 spans 16 amino acids. Germline CDR1 reads LNHDA; CDR2 reads SQIVND (reference sequence). The CDR3 DNA reads as TGTGCCAGTAGTATAAGCCCGGACAGCCTGTTCGGTGGCTACACCTTC. Translating gives CASSISPDSLFGGYTF.

The V gene is TRBV28, the J gene TRBJ1-4, with D unresolved. Trimming pared 6 bases from V and 1 base from J, leaving 18 bases between. CDR3 length: 17 amino acids. The V gene's germline CDR1 is MDHEN and CDR2 SYDVKM. Here the CDR3 reads CASRLPGSVRTNEKLFF. The CDR3 DNA sequence: TGTGCCAGCAGACTCCCGGGCTCGGTGAGAACTAATGAAAAACTGTTTTTT.